This T cell receptor beta chain is drawn from a study of blood T cells in healthy people across ages. A second PCR of 7 to 11 cycles used a sample-barcoded 5' primer and a J-beta primer mix. TCRdb itself ran the 5' RACE reads through MiXCR, one entry per CDR3 protein. The data show around 1,000,000 distinct CDR3 sequences, approximately 26% seen once. CDR3 length equals 15 residues. Looked up from germline, CDR1 is SGHRS and CDR2 is YFSETQ. The V end was cut by 6 bases, the J end by 4 bases, with 17 bases between. This clonotype was recorded a few times. The same data also contributed to another study, on T cells of mothers and their children. This second study notes: The extracted RNA was employed in its entirety for cDNA synthesis, at around 1.6 ug per 15 ul. The authors added sample barcodes and 2-4 random nucleotides using the M1S primer of the second PCR.

This TCR derives from a girl aged 2 to 10 in good health. Input material: blood. This rearrangement joins TRBV5-1 to TRBJ2-1; perhaps TRBD2 as D (5 bases). The CDR3 loop is CASKLTTTDYNEQFF. The DNA for the CDR3 is TGCGCCAGCAAATTGACTACCACAGATTACAATGAGCAGTTCTTC.